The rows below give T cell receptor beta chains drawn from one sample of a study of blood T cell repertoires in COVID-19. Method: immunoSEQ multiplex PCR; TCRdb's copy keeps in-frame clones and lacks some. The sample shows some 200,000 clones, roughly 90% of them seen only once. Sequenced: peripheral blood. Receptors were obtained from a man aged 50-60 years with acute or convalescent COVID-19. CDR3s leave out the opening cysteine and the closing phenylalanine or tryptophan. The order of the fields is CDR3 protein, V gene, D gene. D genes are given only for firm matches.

cdr3_aa: ASSKTGVANEKLF
v_call: TRBV28
d_call: TRBD1

cdr3_aa: ASSFGLAVQETQY
v_call: TRBV6-2/TRBV6-3
d_call: TRBD2

cdr3_aa: ASSSDQGTYEQY
v_call: TRBV11-2
d_call: .

cdr3_aa: ASSLDRLSGNTIY
v_call: TRBV6-5
d_call: .

cdr3_aa: ASSQFQGSYNEQF
v_call: TRBV4-1
d_call: .

cdr3_aa: AWSKGESYYGYT
v_call: TRBV30
d_call: .

cdr3_aa: ASSSSRDRGGLF
v_call: TRBV7-9
d_call: TRBD1

cdr3_aa: ASSLKDQGADGYT
v_call: TRBV7-3
d_call: TRBD1

cdr3_aa: ASSSLGGAGANVLT
v_call: TRBV11-2
d_call: TRBD2

cdr3_aa: ASSFGPSSGGNTQY
v_call: TRBV7-9
d_call: TRBD2

cdr3_aa: ASSRGAANEKLF
v_call: TRBV9
d_call: .

cdr3_aa: ASSLPLRDTQY
v_call: TRBV7-9
d_call: .

cdr3_aa: ASSPQGYNSPLH
v_call: TRBV11-2
d_call: .

cdr3_aa: ASKSGGIGAYYT
v_call: TRBV28
d_call: TRBD1

cdr3_aa: ASSPIGEGHEQY
v_call: TRBV18
d_call: TRBD2

cdr3_aa: ASREDRGLAPLH
v_call: TRBV19
d_call: TRBD1

cdr3_aa: ASSPPRGSNQPQH
v_call: TRBV28
d_call: .

cdr3_aa: ASRTGNSPLH
v_call: TRBV27
d_call: .

cdr3_aa: ASSRTSTDTQY
v_call: TRBV6-5
d_call: .

cdr3_aa: ASSRSIGTGSSYNEQF
v_call: TRBV3-1/TRBV3-2
d_call: TRBD1

cdr3_aa: ASSLRVYGYT
v_call: TRBV28
d_call: .

cdr3_aa: ASSPGALRASDTQY
v_call: TRBV18
d_call: .

cdr3_aa: ASSLAAGAQDTQY
v_call: TRBV7-2
d_call: .

cdr3_aa: AWSVQGFYGYT
v_call: TRBV30
d_call: .